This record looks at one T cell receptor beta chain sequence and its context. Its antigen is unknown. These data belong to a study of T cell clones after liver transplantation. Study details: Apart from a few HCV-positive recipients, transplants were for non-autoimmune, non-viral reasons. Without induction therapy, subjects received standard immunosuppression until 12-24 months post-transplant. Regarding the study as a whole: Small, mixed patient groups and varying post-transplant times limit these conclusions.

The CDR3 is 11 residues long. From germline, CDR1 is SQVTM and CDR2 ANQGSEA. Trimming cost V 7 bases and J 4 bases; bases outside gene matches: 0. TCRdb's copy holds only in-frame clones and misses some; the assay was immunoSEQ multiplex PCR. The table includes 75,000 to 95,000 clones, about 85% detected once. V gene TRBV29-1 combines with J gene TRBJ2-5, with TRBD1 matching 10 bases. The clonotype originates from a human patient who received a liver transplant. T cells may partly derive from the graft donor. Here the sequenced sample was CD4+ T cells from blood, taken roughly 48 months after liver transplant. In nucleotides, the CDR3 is TGCAGCGGACAGGGGGCAGAGACCCAGTACTTC. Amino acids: CSGQGAETQYF. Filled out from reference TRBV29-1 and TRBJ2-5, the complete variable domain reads SAVISQKPSRDICQRGTSLTIQCQVDSQVTMMFWYRQQPGQSLTLIATANQGSEATYESGFVIDKFPISRPNLTFSTLTVSNMSPEDSSIYLCSGQGAETQYFGPGTRLLVL.